The 8 T cell receptor beta chains given below trace back to one sample, sequenced in a study of blood T cell repertoires in COVID-19. Sequenced by immunoSEQ multiplex PCR; TCRdb stores in-frame clones only, minus some. The table records 250,000 or so clones, more than 75% of them present only once. Sample: PBMCs or T cells enriched from blood (not recorded which). These receptor sequences come from a woman between 50 and 59 years old who had recovered from COVID-19.

The V call is TRBV18, the J call TRBJ1-1, with a possible D match to TRBD1 (6 bases). The V gene lost 3 bases and the J gene lost 1 base, with 9 bases spanning the gap. The germline gives CDR1 KGHSH, CDR2 LQKENI. This CDR3 spans 14 amino acids. The CDR3 here is CASSPQGGNTEAFF. DNA of the CDR3: TGTGCCAGCTCACCCCAAGGGGGGAACACTGAAGCTTTCTTT. Filled out from reference TRBV18 and TRBJ1-1, the complete variable domain reads NAGVMQNPRHLVRRRGQEARLRCSPMKGHSHVYWYRQLPEEGLKFMVYLQKENIIDESGMPKERFSAEFPKEGPSILRIQQVVRGDSAAYFCASSPQGGNTEAFFGQGTRLTVV.

The rearrangement joins TRBV6-1 to TRBJ1-2; no firm D call. The CDR3 has 15 residues. V was shortened by 1 base and J by 6 bases, with 15 bases between the two germline ends. In germline, CDR1 is MNHNS, CDR2 SASEGT. The DNA for the CDR3 is TGTGCCAGCAGTGAAGTCGGGGTGCTCTCAAATGGCTACACCTTC. Its protein product is CASSEVGVLSNGYTF.

This clone has a single count. The V gene is TRBV28, the J gene TRBJ2-7; 10 nucleotides match TRBD2. V dropped 6 bases and J dropped 0; count of bases not matched to a gene: 2. CDR3 length equals 14 residues. Germline-derived CDR1 and CDR2 are MDHEN and SYDVKM. CDR3 nucleotides: TGTGCCAGCAGAGCTAGCGGGGGCTCCTACGAGCAGTACTTC. It codes for CASRASGGSYEQYF. Complete variable domain (other parts from reference TRBV28 and TRBJ2-7): DVKVTQSSRYLVKRTGEKVFLECVQDMDHENMFWYRQDPGLGLRLIYFSYDVKMKEKGDIPEGYSVSREKKERFSLILESASTNQTSMYLCASRASGGSYEQYFGPGTRLTVT.

This sequence joins TRBV19 and TRBJ1-2; 7 bases align to TRBD1. This CDR3 spans 13 amino acids. The germline V gene encodes CDR1 LNHDA and CDR2 SQIVND (reference sequence). The J segment lost 5 bases and the V segment lost 6 bases, leaving 6 bases of the junction unmatched. CDR3 DNA: TGTGCCAGTAGCGGGACAGACATTTATGGCTACACCTTC. It translates to CASSGTDIYGYTF. Drawing the rest from reference TRBV19 and TRBJ1-2, the complete variable domain is DGGITQSPKYLFRKEGQNVTLSCEQNLNHDAMYWYRQDPGQGLRLIYYSQIVNDFQKGDIAEGYSVSREKKESFPLTVTSAQKNPTAFYLCASSGTDIYGYTFGSGTRLTVV.

This chain connects TRBV5-1 to TRBJ1-1, with 7 bases matching TRBD1. V lost 7 bases to trimming and J lost 4 bases; unmatched junction nucleotides: 10. The CDR3 runs to 14 residues. Germline assignment: CDR1 SGHRS and CDR2 YFSETQ. The CDR3 sequence: CASRLNRGGTEAFF. The CDR3 nucleotides read TGCGCCAGCCGTCTCAACAGGGGAGGCACTGAAGCTTTCTTT. Complete variable domain (other parts from reference TRBV5-1 and TRBJ1-1): KAGVTQTPRYLIKTRGQQVTLSCSPISGHRSVSWYQQTPGQGLQFLFEYFSETQRNKGNFPGRFSGRQFSNSRSEMNVSTLELGDSALYLCASRLNRGGTEAFFGQGTRLTVV.

The chain joins TRBV7-3 to TRBJ2-3; 7 bases fit TRBD2. This CDR3 has 15 amino acids. Trimming removed 2 bases from V and 4 bases from J; junction bases left unmatched: 6. Per the germline V gene, CDR1 is SGHTA and CDR2 is FQGTGA. CDR3 nucleotide sequence: TGTGCCAGCAGCTTAGGTGGGAGGGGCCCAGATACGCAGTATTTT. Residues: CASSLGGRGPDTQYF.

CDR3 nucleotides: TGTGCCAGCTCACCACCGTCCGACAGGGCCTATGGCTACACCTTC. Translated, it gives CASSPPSDRAYGYTF. The chain is built from TRBV18 and TRBJ1-2, with 7 nucleotides matching TRBD1. The CDR3 loop spans 15 amino acids. Germline CDR1 reads KGHSH; CDR2 reads LQKENI. J was trimmed by 4 bases and V by 0 bases; bases with no gene match: 5.

The CDR3 spells CASSEYLAYGYTF. The CDR3 DNA sequence: TGTGCCAGCAGTGAATATTTAGCCTATGGCTACACCTTC. This sequence joins TRBV6-1 and TRBJ1-2, with unresolved D. The CDR3 is 13 amino acids. V was cut by 2 bases and J by 4 bases, with 8 bases left in between. In germline, CDR1 is MNHNS, CDR2 SASEGT.